The 20 T cell receptor beta chains listed next were all sequenced from one sample in a study of blood T cells in healthy people across ages. Next came a second PCR, run for about 6 to 11 cycles, which used a sample-barcoded 5' primer along with a J-beta primer mix. TCRdb called the 5' RACE reads again in MiXCR, with one record for every CDR3 protein. There are roughly 800,000 distinct CDR3 sequences in the sample; roughly 64% occur only once, and 20% to 25% lies in the top ten. Sequenced material: blood. The receptors stem from a man aged 30-40 years in good health.

This sequence joins TRBV20-1 and TRBJ2-7; TRBD1 matches at 10 bases. Germline V gene lookup returns CDR1 DFQATT and CDR2 SNEGSKA (reference sequence). CDR3 size: 14 residues. V dropped 6 bases and J dropped 3; count of bases not matched to a gene: 8. CDR3 nucleotides: TGCAGTGCGAACCGGGACAGGGGAAACTACGAGCAGTACTTC. This translates into CSANRDRGNYEQYF.

In its sample, this clonotype was seen a few times. The chain uses TRBV20-1 and TRBJ2-4; 10 bases align to TRBD1. Gene TRBJ2-7 matches the end of the DNA better, so the J call may be wrong. Germline V CDR1 and CDR2: DFQATT, SNEGSKA (reference sequence). The CDR3 has 14 amino acids. The CDR3 reads CSAKSRDRGYEQYF. The CDR3 region has the DNA TGCAGTGCTAAAAGCCGGGACAGGGGCTACGAGCAGTACTTC.

Remarks on this clonotype: A read error may be the cause here, since a much bigger clone is one base away. The rearrangement uses TRBV10-3 and TRBJ2-3; TRBD1 might be the D (5 bases). Germline CDR1 reads ENHRY; CDR2 reads SYGVKD. The length of the CDR3 is 13 residues. CDR3: CAIRAYAQGTRYF. The CDR3 DNA reads as TGTGCCATCAGGGCGTACGCGCAGGGAACGCGGTATTTT.

The V call is TRBV4-2, the J call TRBJ1-5; maybe TRBD1 (5 bases). CDR1 and CDR2 (germline): LGHNA, YNFKEQ. This CDR3 is 14 amino acids long. Trimming cost V 8 bases and J 4 bases, with 15 bases left between them. CDR3 amino acids: CASDEGARNQPQHF. The CDR3 nucleotides read TGTGCCAGCGACGAAGGGGCCCGGAATCAGCCCCAGCATTTT.

This clonotype was seen more than once but under ten times. This chain connects TRBV3-1 to TRBJ2-7; TRBD1 aligns across 9 bases. The CDR3 consists of 15 residues. Germline CDR1 LGHDT, CDR2 YNNKEL (reference sequence). V dropped 1 base and J dropped 4; count of bases not matched to a gene: 5. The CDR3: CASSQAGTGPYEQYF. Written as DNA, the CDR3 is TGTGCCAGCAGCCAAGCCGGGACAGGGCCTTACGAGCAGTACTTC.

This rearrangement joins TRBV20-1 to TRBJ2-1; D is possibly TRBD2 (5 bases). The DNA end is a closer match to TRBJ2-7, so the J assignment may be wrong. Per germline, CDR1 DFQATT and CDR2 SNEGSKA (reference sequence). This CDR3 has 12 amino acids. DNA of the CDR3: TGCAGTGCTACTAGCTCCTACAATGAGCAGTACTTC. Residues: CSATSSYNEQYF.

This clonotype was detected a few times. The CDR3 nucleotides read TGTGCCAGCAGCTTCGACAGTAACCAAGAGACCCAGTACTTC. Translating it yields CASSFDSNQETQYF. The V and J genes are TRBV7-2 and TRBJ2-5; TRBD1 might be the D (5 bases). From germline, CDR1 is SGHTA and CDR2 FQGNSA. The CDR3 is 14 residues long. The V end was cut by 3 bases, the J end by 0 bases, with 8 bases between.

The chain recombines TRBV25-1 with TRBJ2-5; D perhaps matches TRBD1 (6 bases). The J call may be in error: the DNA end matches TRBJ2-7 better. Germline V CDR1 and CDR2: MGHDK, SYGVNS. This CDR3 comprises 15 residues. In DNA, the CDR3 is TGTGCCAGCAGTGAATGGGGGCAGCCAACCTACGAGCAGTACTTC. This codes for CASSEWGQPTYEQYF.

The rearrangement uses TRBV27 and TRBJ2-7, with TRBD2 identical over 14 bases. The CDR3 is 20 amino acids. The germline V gene encodes CDR1 MNHEY and CDR2 SMNVEV (reference sequence). V was clipped by 6 bases and J by 2 bases; unmatched bases: 18. In DNA, the CDR3 is TGTGCCAGCAGACCTTGGGGCATAGGGACTAGCGGGAGATCAGCCTACGAGCAGTACTTC. Translation gives CASRPWGIGTSGRSAYEQYF.

The rearrangement uses TRBV7-6 and TRBJ2-7; 10 bases match TRBD1. The CDR3 loop spans 15 amino acids. The V segment lost 4 bases and the J segment 1 base; nucleotides outside the gene matches: 4. Germline lookup yields CDR1 SGHVS and CDR2 FNYEAQ. CDR3 loop: CASSSGTGVSYEQYF. The CDR3 nucleotides are TGTGCCAGCAGCTCCGGGACAGGGGTGTCCTACGAGCAGTACTTC.

The J gene is TRBJ2-4, the V gene TRBV27; D gene unclear. The germline V gene encodes CDR1 MNHEY and CDR2 SMNVEV (reference sequence). This CDR3 is built from 14 residues. V gave up 6 bases and J gave up 0 bases, with 9 bases separating them. CDR3 nucleotide sequence: TGTGCCAGCAGAGGAATTGGAGCCAAAAACATTCAGTACTTC. This translates into CASRGIGAKNIQYF.

This clonotype has just one count. Given a much more abundant clone one base away, this may be a read error. The chain carries TRBV2 and TRBJ2-3; a possible D gene is TRBD2 (6 bases). Trimming left V 4 bases short and J 2 bases short, with 7 bases between. The V gene's germline CDR1 is SNHLY and CDR2 FYNNEI. This CDR3 is 13 amino acids long. CDR3 sequence reads: CASSVDYTDTQYF. The CDR3 DNA reads as TGTGCCAGCAGTGTGGACTACACAGATACGCAGTATTTT.

This clonotype was seen a handful of times. V and J are TRBV5-1 and TRBJ2-7; tentatively, D is TRBD2 (5 bases). This CDR3 contains 16 residues. In germline, CDR1 is SGHRS, CDR2 YFSETQ. The ends were cut back, 0 bases at V and 2 bases at J, with 15 bases in the middle. The CDR3 sequence: CASSLEGGLHTYEQYF. The CDR3 DNA reads TGCGCCAGCAGCTTGGAGGGTGGACTCCACACCTACGAGCAGTACTTC. Together with reference TRBV5-1 and TRBJ2-7, the CDR3 gives the full variable domain: KAGVTQTPRYLIKTRGQQVTLSCSPISGHRSVSWYQQTPGQGLQFLFEYFSETQRNKGNFPGRFSGRQFSNSRSEMNVSTLELGDSALYLCASSLEGGLHTYEQYFGPGTRLTVT.

This clonotype came up a few times. The chain recombines TRBV29-1 with TRBJ1-2; 9 bases are a match to TRBD1. Germline assignment: CDR1 SQVTM and CDR2 ANQGSEA. V was clipped by 7 bases and J by 6 bases; unmatched bases: 9. The CDR3 loop spans 13 amino acids. CDR3 nucleotide sequence: TGCAGCGCTGGGGACAGGGAGATGAATGGCTACACCTTC. Protein: CSAGDREMNGYTF. Variable domain in full (rest from reference TRBV29-1 and TRBJ1-2): SAVISQKPSRDICQRGTSLTIQCQVDSQVTMMFWYRQQPGQSLTLIATANQGSEATYESGFVIDKFPISRPNLTFSTLTVSNMSPEDSSIYLCSAGDREMNGYTFGSGTRLTVV.

Points on this clonotype: One end of the junction does not line up with germline, which may come from a read error. The genes are TRBV7-2 and TRBJ1-1; D ambiguous. The CDR3 has 17 amino acids. Per germline, CDR1 SGHTA and CDR2 FQGNSA. Here the CDR3 DNA reads TGTGCCAGCAGCCCCACGTGGTCGGTTATTGAGAACGCTGAAGCTTTCTTT. Its translation is CASSPTWSVIENAEAFF.

This clonotype was detected a few times. The chain recombines TRBV4-2 with TRBJ2-7; a weak D match, TRBD1 (6 bases). The CDR3 consists of 15 residues. V was cut by 4 bases and J by 5 bases, with 18 bases left in between. Germline lookup yields CDR1 LGHNA and CDR2 YNFKEQ. The CDR3 sequence is CASSPIGDTGDEQYF. CDR3 sequence (DNA): TGTGCCAGCAGCCCTATAGGGGACACCGGGGACGAGCAGTACTTC.

The rearrangement joins TRBV7-2 to TRBJ1-1; weak D call: TRBD1 (5 bases). The CDR3 contains 14 residues. Germline CDR1 is SGHTA and CDR2 is FQGNSA. V was shortened by 5 bases and J by 4 bases, with 14 bases between the two germline ends. The CDR3 DNA follows: TGTGCCAGCAGCCCTCAGGGTATGGCCACTGAAGCTTTCTTT. Protein sequence: CASSPQGMATEAFF.

This chain joins TRBV7-2 and TRBJ1-2; weak D call: TRBD1 (6 bases). This CDR3 is built from 14 residues. V shed 5 bases and J shed 8 bases, with 18 bases lying between them. CDR1 SGHTA and CDR2 FQGNSA come from the germline V gene. DNA for the CDR3: TGTGCCAGCAGCCCTACCCAGGGGATGGGGGGCTACACCTTC. It specifies CASSPTQGMGGYTF.

The rearrangement uses TRBV5-1 and TRBJ2-7, with a tentative D call TRBD1 (5 bases). CDR3 length: 16 residues. V was clipped by 5 bases and J by 3 bases, with 21 bases between them. Germline CDR1 is SGHRS and CDR2 is YFSETQ. The CDR3 here is CASSSRSGWVLYEQYF. CDR3 DNA sequence: TGCGCCAGCAGTTCCCGCTCAGGGTGGGTTCTCTACGAGCAGTACTTC.

The V call is TRBV21-1, the J call TRBJ1-2; TRBD1, as called in the table, went unchecked against the DNA. TRBV21-1 is designated a pseudogene. This CDR3 is 15 amino acids long. The CDR3, as DNA: TGTGCCAGCAGCAAAGAAACAGGAGCTAACTATGGCTACACCTTC. Translation gives CASSKETGANYGYTF.